Described below is a single TCR beta chain sequence and its context. Antigen unknown. The data belong to a study of T cells after yellow fever vaccination. Study overall: Libraries from low-cell-number fractions were prepared with the SMART-Seq v4 Ultra Low Input RNA kit. General study points: Though weaker, the secondary response peaked faster, on day 5 versus 15. Reappearance after the booster was seen for most primary-vaccination clones, at roughly 96% CD4 and 75% to 90% CD8.

A 5'RACE template-switching step, the method used to make TCR cDNA, added a universal primer site and UMIs. A single record per CDR3 protein comes from TCRdb applying MiXCR to the 5' RACE reads. The sample consists of 500,000 to 650,000 distinct CDR3 sequences, roughly an eighth of them appearing once. The specimen was PBMCs, collected on the day of the yellow fever booster vaccination. This clonotype was obtained from a man aged 25-45 years who received the YFV17D yellow fever vaccine.

The CDR3 reads CSAEGVTESYEQYF. DNA for the CDR3: TGCAGTGCAGAGGGGGTGACGGAGTCCTACGAGCAGTACTTC. The genes are TRBV20-1 and TRBJ2-7; weak D call: TRBD1 (6 bases). The CDR3 is 14 residues long. Germline V gene lookup returns CDR1 DFQATT and CDR2 SNEGSKA (reference sequence). V lost 6 bases and J lost 1, with 16 bases in between.